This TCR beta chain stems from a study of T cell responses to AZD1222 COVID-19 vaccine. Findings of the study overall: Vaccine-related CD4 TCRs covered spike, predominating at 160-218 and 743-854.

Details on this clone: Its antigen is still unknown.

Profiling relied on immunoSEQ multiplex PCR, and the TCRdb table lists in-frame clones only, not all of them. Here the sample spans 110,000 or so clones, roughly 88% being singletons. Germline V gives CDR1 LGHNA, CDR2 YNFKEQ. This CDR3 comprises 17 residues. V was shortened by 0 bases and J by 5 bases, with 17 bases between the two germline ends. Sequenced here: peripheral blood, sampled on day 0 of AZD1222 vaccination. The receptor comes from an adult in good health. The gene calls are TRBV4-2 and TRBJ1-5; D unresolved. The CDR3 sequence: CASSQEGGRVVHQPQHF. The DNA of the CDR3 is TGTGCCAGCAGCCAAGAAGGTGGGAGGGTAGTCCATCAGCCCCAGCATTTT.